Listed below are T cell receptor beta chains from one sample, sequenced in a study of blood T cell repertoires in COVID-19. Using immunoSEQ multiplex PCR, the repertoire was profiled, and TCRdb retains in-frame clones only, with some absent. Of 120,000 to 150,000 clones listed, over 75% are singletons. Specimen: PBMCs or T cells enriched from blood (not recorded which). The receptors shown here come from a middle-aged man in a cohort exposed to, infected with or recovered from COVID-19 (not recorded which). CDR3s include the opening cysteine and the closing phenylalanine or tryptophan. D genes are given only for firm matches. Clone size, where shown, is once, few, many, or a class for clones that have expanded.

d_gene	v_gene	j_gene	abundance	CDR3aa	CDR3nt
TRBD2	TRBV3-1/TRBV3-2	TRBJ2-5	-	CASSPAGYGETQYF	TGTGCCAGCAGCCCAGCGGGGTACGGGGAGACCCAGTACTTC
-	TRBV5-4	TRBJ2-4	-	CASSESRLRENIQYF	TGTGCCAGCAGCGAATCACGATTGAGGGAAAACATTCAGTACTTC
-	TRBV5-1	TRBJ2-1	-	CASSSDRYNEQFF	TGCGCCAGCAGTAGCGACCGCTACAATGAGCAGTTCTTC
TRBD2	TRBV6-1	TRBJ2-7	-	CASSERTSGYEQYF	TGTGCCAGCAGTGAGAGGACTAGCGGGTACGAGCAGTACTTC
-	TRBV12-3/TRBV12-4	TRBJ1-2	-	CASSWTDYGYTF	TGTGCCAGCAGTTGGACAGACTATGGCTACACCTTC
-	TRBV20-1	TRBJ1-2	-	CSANSPPTGTF	TGCAGTGCGAATAGCCCGCCTACTGGCACCTTC
-	TRBV7-8	TRBJ1-2	-	CASSLDPGPNYGYTF	TGTGCCAGCAGCTTAGATCCAGGGCCCAACTATGGCTACACCTTC
TRBD1	TRBV6-5	TRBJ2-7	-	CASSWAGGGYEQYF	TGTGCCAGCAGTTGGGCAGGGGGCGGTTACGAGCAGTACTTC
-	TRBV25-1	TRBJ1-2	-	CASSEGGGGYTF	TGTGCCAGCAGTGAAGGTGGGGGGGGCTACACCTTC
TRBD2	TRBV3-1/TRBV3-2	TRBJ2-1	-	CASKGGRSPNEQFF	TGTGCCAGCAAAGGCGGGAGATCGCCCAATGAGCAGTTCTTC
-	TRBV2	TRBJ2-3	-	CASSVYPTQYF	TGTGCCAGCAGCGTGTATCCTACGCAGTATTTT
-	TRBV5-4	TRBJ1-2	-	CASSSSIGERYTF	TGTGCCAGCAGCTCTTCGATCGGGGAACGCTACACCTTC
-	TRBV4-3	TRBJ1-6	-	CASSQRSRESPLHF	TGCGCCAGCAGCCAAAGATCGAGGGAATCACCCCTCCACTTT
TRBD2	TRBV11-2	TRBJ2-3	-	CASSLAGGPPDTQYF	TGTGCCAGCAGCTTAGCGGGAGGACCCCCAGATACGCAGTATTTT
-	TRBV3-1/TRBV3-2	TRBJ2-5	once	CASSRQTGLQETQYF	TGTGCCAGCAGCCGGCAAACGGGACTCCAAGAGACCCAGTACTTC
-	TRBV30	TRBJ1-5	-	CAWSAPGSGNQPQHF	TGTGCCTGGAGTGCCCCAGGCAGTGGCAATCAGCCCCAGCATTTT
-	TRBV5-1	TRBJ1-4	-	CASKGDNNEKLFF	TGCGCCAGCAAAGGGGACAACAATGAAAAACTGTTTTTT
-	TRBV4-2	TRBJ2-1	few	CASSQDISAAYNEQFF	TGTGCCAGCAGCCAAGATATCTCAGCGGCCTACAATGAGCAGTTCTTC
-	TRBV5-1	TRBJ2-7	-	CASSLAGRSWNF	TGCGCCAGCAGCTTGGCGGGAAGAAGTTGGAACTTC
TRBD2	TRBV7-8	TRBJ2-7	-	CASSPVAGASYEQYF	TGTGCCAGCAGCCCCGTAGCGGGGGCATCCTACGAGCAGTACTTC
TRBD1	TRBV10-2	TRBJ1-2	-	CASSEVQGAGSYGYTF	TGCGCCAGCAGTGAAGTCCAGGGGGCGGGTAGCTATGGCTACACCTTC
-	TRBV11-2	TRBJ2-2	-	CASSLEVGGTGELFF	TGTGCCAGCAGCTTAGAAGTTGGGGGGACCGGGGAGCTGTTTTTT
-	TRBV2	TRBJ1-4	-	CASSVNSFPLFF	TGTGCCAGCAGTGTAAACAGTTTTCCCCTTTTTTTT
TRBD2	TRBV11-3	TRBJ2-5	-	CASSVVAGARETQYF	TGTGCCAGCAGCGTTGTAGCGGGGGCGCGAGAGACCCAGTACTTC
TRBD2	TRBV4-3	TRBJ2-3	-	CASSQGPQAGAGGDTQYF	TGCGCCAGCAGCCAAGGCCCCCAAGCGGGGGCTGGAGGAGATACGCAGTATTTT
TRBD1	TRBV2	TRBJ2-2	-	CASVTGGRTGELFF	TGTGCCAGCGTAACAGGGGGCAGGACCGGGGAGCTGTTTTTT
-	TRBV19	TRBJ1-1	-	CASSRKGGTEAFF	TGTGCCAGTAGTAGAAAGGGAGGCACTGAAGCTTTCTTT
TRBD2	TRBV5-4	TRBJ2-7	-	CASSLGRGGQYEQYF	TGTGCCAGCAGCTTGGGTCGGGGGGGCCAGTACGAGCAGTACTTC
-	TRBV18	TRBJ1-3	once	CASSGGTALNTIYF	TGTGCCAGCTCAGGCGGGACGGCCCTAAACACCATATATTTT
TRBD2	TRBV3-1/TRBV3-2	TRBJ2-5	-	CASSQTSAETQYF	TGTGCCAGCAGCCAAACTAGCGCGGAGACCCAGTACTTC
-	TRBV7-8	TRBJ2-7	-	CASSGVGVYYEQYF	TGTGCCAGCAGCGGGGTCGGGGTTTACTACGAGCAGTACTTC
-	TRBV30	TRBJ2-2	-	CAWRVPSSTGELFF	TGTGCCTGGAGGGTGCCTAGCAGCACCGGGGAGCTGTTTTTT
-	TRBV11-3	TRBJ2-7	-	CASSLSQGYEQYF	TGTGCCAGCAGCTTAAGTCAGGGTTACGAGCAGTACTTC
-	TRBV12-3/TRBV12-4	TRBJ1-4	-	CASSLDSIEKLFF	TGTGCCAGCAGTTTGGATAGCATCGAAAAACTGTTTTTT
-	TRBV11-2	TRBJ1-1	-	CASGGQLNTEAFF	TGTGCCAGCGGAGGACAGCTGAACACTGAAGCTTTCTTT
TRBD1	TRBV5-1	TRBJ2-1	-	CASSSYRGYNEQFF	TGCGCCAGCAGTTCCTACAGGGGATACAATGAGCAGTTCTTC
TRBD1	TRBV5-1	TRBJ1-3	-	CASSATGGPAGNTIYF	TGCGCCAGCAGCGCGACAGGGGGGCCGGCTGGAAACACCATATATTTT
-	TRBV7-9	TRBJ1-2	-	CASSRLGEYGYTF	TGTGCCAGCAGCCGCCTGGGAGAGTATGGCTACACCTTC
-	TRBV5-1	TRBJ1-1	-	CASSLGGAPTEAFF	TGCGCCAGCAGCTTGGGTGGGGCGCCTACTGAAGCTTTCTTT